These 6 T cell receptor beta chains were sequenced from one sample in a study of cytomegalovirus exposure and HLA in healthy donors. The PCR was carried out with 60 Vbeta primers and 13 Jbeta primers. Libraries were prepared by immunoSEQ multiplex PCR; TCRdb keeps only in-frame clonotypes and omits some of them. This table has some 180,000 clones, around 80% appearing once. The sample taken for sequencing was PBMCs. The receptors here all came from a woman aged 30 to 39 in good health and CMV-seronegative.

The chain links TRBV9 to TRBJ1-2, with 7 positions matching TRBD1. The CDR3 spans 15 residues. The trim removed 0 bases at V and 2 bases at J, leaving 4 bases unmatched. CDR1 and CDR2 from the germline V gene are SGDLS and YYNGEE. Written as DNA, the CDR3 is TGTGCCAGCAGCGTAGGTGTAGGGGGCAACTATGGCTACACCTTC. This gives the protein CASSVGVGGNYGYTF.

This clone came up a few times. This rearrangement joins TRBV30 to TRBJ2-1, with D possibly TRBD2 on 6 matching bases. This CDR3 region has 17 residues. Trimming cost V 4 bases and J 0 bases, with 19 bases left between them. Germline CDR1 reads GTSNPN; CDR2 reads SVGIG (reference sequence). The CDR3 sequence is CAWTPGVAGSSYNEQFF. CDR3 coding DNA: TGTGCCTGGACCCCCGGGGTGGCGGGGAGCTCCTACAATGAGCAGTTCTTC.

This clone has a handful of counts. The chain couples TRBV6-6 to TRBJ1-4; unclear D gene. V was shortened by 2 bases and J by 2 bases, with 12 bases between the two germline ends. The CDR3 totals 16 residues. Germline-derived CDR1 and CDR2 are MNHNY and SVGAGI (reference sequence). The CDR3 region is CASSYAGFGTNEKLFF. CDR3 DNA sequence: TGTGCCAGCAGTTACGCCGGGTTCGGGACTAATGAAAAACTGTTTTTT.

The sample holds a few counts of this clone. The rearrangement uses TRBV4-3 and TRBJ2-7, with D unclear. The CDR3 is 15 residues long. Germline assignment: CDR1 LGHNA and CDR2 YSLEER. The germline V and J ends were trimmed by 1 base and 7 bases, with 17 bases remaining between them. CDR3 protein: CASSQAVQSSWEQYF. Written as DNA, the CDR3 is TGCGCCAGCAGCCAAGCCGTACAGTCCTCGTGGGAGCAGTACTTC.

The chain combines TRBV5-5 with TRBJ1-2; D may be TRBD1 (6 bases). The CDR3 is 13 residues long. Trimming cost V 0 bases and J 8 bases, with 11 bases left between them. Germline assignment: CDR1 SGHKS and CDR2 YYEKEE (reference sequence). DNA of the CDR3: TGTGCCAGCAGCTTGGTTCAGGGGACGGGCTACACCTTC. Protein product: CASSLVQGTGYTF.

The rearrangement joins TRBV9 to TRBJ1-1, with a weak D call TRBD1 (6 bases). Germline lookup yields CDR1 SGDLS and CDR2 YYNGEE. This CDR3 has 16 residues. The V end lost 2 bases, the J end lost 3 bases, and 17 bases lay between the germline ends. The CDR3 DNA reads TGTGCCAGCAGCGTTTCGGGGGGCCGGTCGTACACTGAAGCTTTCTTT. This translates into CASSVSGGRSYTEAFF.